These 21 T cell receptor beta chains were all obtained from the same sample, sequenced in a study of CD8+ T cells in alopecia areata. Specified treatment: oral pan-JAK inhibitor, 5-10 mg twice daily. TCR sequencing used cDNA made by reverse transcription of extracted RNA. Produced via immunoSEQ multiplex PCR; TCRdb's table is partial and in-frame only. Found here are fewer than 350,000 clones, more than 45% of them singletons; the top ten hold more than 1.5%. The sample in question was CD4+ T cells sorted from blood, obtained at week 24, from a patient treated with tofacitinib. The receptors come from a human donor with alopecia areata.

This rearrangement joins TRBV4-1 to TRBJ2-5; D not resolved. Looked up from germline, CDR1 is MGHRA and CDR2 is YSYEKL. Trimming took off 6 bases at V and 2 bases at J, with 16 bases between the two ends. The CDR3 spans 15 residues. CDR3 sequence reads: CASRPTTGLQETQYF. CDR3 in DNA: TGCGCCAGCAGGCCAACCACCGGCCTTCAAGAGACCCAGTACTTC.

This clone was seen once. V is TRBV4-1 and J is TRBJ1-1; a possible D gene is TRBD1 (5 bases). Germline assignment: CDR1 MGHRA and CDR2 YSYEKL. V was clipped by 3 bases and J by 1 base, with 12 bases between them. The CDR3 consists of 15 residues. CDR3 protein: CASSHRDSPNTEAFF. Here the CDR3 DNA reads TGCGCCAGCAGCCATCGGGACTCACCGAACACTGAAGCTTTCTTT.

This clone turned up a few times. The CDR3 coding sequence is TGTGCCACGCGGTCCCGGAAAGATACGCAGTATTTT. Its protein product is CATRSRKDTQYF. The rearrangement links TRBV7-9 to TRBJ2-3; D uncertain. With 10 bases removed from V and 5 bases from J, the gap between germline ends came to 13 bases. This CDR3 is built from 12 residues. Germline CDR1 is SEHNR and CDR2 is FQNEAQ (reference sequence).

J is TRBJ2-5 and V is TRBV25-1; TRBD1 agrees at 10 bases. This CDR3 is built from 15 residues. The germline gives CDR1 MGHDK, CDR2 SYGVNS. V trimming: 3 bases; J trimming: 7 bases; junction bases outside the gene matches: 8. The CDR3 sequence: CASSEGQGPGTTQYF. The CDR3 DNA sequence: TGTGCCAGCAGTGAGGGACAGGGGCCGGGAACGACCCAGTACTTC.

The chain is built from TRBV14 and TRBJ1-2; 9 bases are a match to TRBD1. J lost 5 bases, V lost 5 bases, and 3 bases had no gene match. This CDR3 spans 13 amino acids. Germline CDR1 SGHDN, CDR2 FVKESK. The CDR3 loop reads CASSMDRGYGYTF. CDR3 sequence (DNA): TGTGCCAGCAGCATGGACAGGGGATATGGCTACACCTTC.

The sample holds a few counts of this clone. J is TRBJ2-1 and V is TRBV7-2; unclear D gene. CDR3 size: 13 residues. With 0 bases removed from V and 4 bases from J, the gap between germline ends came to 4 bases. Germline assignment: CDR1 SGHTA and CDR2 FQGNSA. The CDR3 DNA reads TGTGCCAGCAGCTTAGCGCTGTACAATGAGCAGTTCTTC. Its protein product is CASSLALYNEQFF.

This rearrangement joins TRBV18 to TRBJ2-5; tentatively, D is TRBD1 (6 bases). Germline V CDR1 and CDR2: KGHSH, LQKENI. The V gene lost 6 bases and the J gene lost 7 bases, with 15 bases spanning the gap. This CDR3 contains 13 residues. CDR3 coding DNA: TGTGCCAGCTCCCGACAGGCCCAGGGGACCCAGTACTTC. The encoded protein is CASSRQAQGTQYF.

The sample holds a few counts of this clone. The chain is built from TRBV2 and TRBJ2-1; 10 bases map to TRBD2. The CDR3 extends over 14 amino acids. V was clipped by 5 bases and J by 6 bases; unmatched bases: 4. In germline, CDR1 is SNHLY, CDR2 FYNNEI. The CDR3 is CASSRASGGNEQFF. The CDR3 nucleotides read TGTGCCAGCAGTCGGGCTAGCGGGGGCAATGAGCAGTTCTTC.

The chain uses TRBV15 and TRBJ2-1, with 9 bases aligning to TRBD1. The CDR3 has 16 amino acids. CDR1 is LNHNV and CDR2 is YYDKDF in the germline V gene (reference sequence). Losses at the gene ends were 1 base for V and 10 bases for J; bases not matched to a gene: 11. The CDR3 spells CATSRGGTGPWLEQFF. The CDR3 region has the DNA TGTGCCACCAGCAGAGGCGGGACAGGGCCGTGGCTCGAGCAGTTCTTC.

This sequence joins TRBV4-2 and TRBJ2-4; 7 bases are a match to TRBD2. The junction had 0 bases not matched to a gene; V was cut back by 0 bases and J by 1 base. This CDR3 is 15 amino acids long. The germline CDR1 and CDR2 sequences are LGHNA and YNFKEQ. In nucleotides, the CDR3 is TGTGCCAGCAGCCAAGAGGGGGGGGCCAAAAACATTCAGTACTTC. Translation: CASSQEGGAKNIQYF.

The chain uses TRBV30 and TRBJ1-4; 8 bases map to TRBD1. Germline V gene lookup returns CDR1 GTSNPN and CDR2 SVGIG (reference sequence). After removal of 3 bases from V and 8 bases from J, the junction contained 5 bases not matched to a gene. CDR3 size: 13 residues. The CDR3 loop is CAWRDREDEKLFF. CDR3 coding DNA: TGTGCCTGGAGGGACAGGGAGGACGAAAAACTGTTTTTT.

Only one count was recorded for this clone. The chain has TRBV4-2 and TRBJ2-4; D unclear. This CDR3 spans 16 amino acids. The ends were cut back, 6 bases at V and 6 bases at J, with 21 bases in the middle. Looked up from germline, CDR1 is LGHNA and CDR2 is YNFKEQ. CDR3 sequence reads: CASRTFRKRSRNIQYF. The CDR3 coding sequence is TGTGCCAGCAGAACATTTAGGAAGAGGTCTCGAAACATTCAGTACTTC.

Here the CDR3 reads CASRGTDSSYEQYF. The CDR3 coding sequence is TGCGCCAGCAGAGGGACGGATAGCTCCTACGAGCAGTACTTC. The chain is built from TRBV5-1 and TRBJ2-7; D assignment may be TRBD1 or TRBD2 (5 bases each). The germline gives CDR1 SGHRS, CDR2 YFSETQ. The germline V and J ends were trimmed by 5 bases and 0 bases, with 12 bases remaining between them. The CDR3 length is 14 residues.

The chain is built from TRBV6-5 and TRBJ1-2; a weak D match, TRBD1 (5 bases). The CDR3 has 14 residues. The germline gives CDR1 MNHEY, CDR2 SVGAGI. The ends were cut back, 2 bases at V and 2 bases at J, with 9 bases in the middle. This CDR3 reads CASSYGTGNYGYTF. The CDR3 DNA is TGTGCCAGCAGTTACGGGACGGGAAACTATGGCTACACCTTC.

The chain joins TRBV4-1 to TRBJ2-3; D gene ambiguous. Trimming took 0 bases from V and 4 from J, leaving 8 bases between them. The CDR3 spans 14 residues. Germline CDR1 MGHRA, CDR2 YSYEKL. The CDR3 nucleotides are TGCGCCAGCAGCCAAGAGCCTAGGGCAGATACGCAGTATTTT. Translated, it gives CASSQEPRADTQYF.

This clone was recorded once. The chain couples TRBV2 to TRBJ2-1, with 7 bases identical to TRBD2. The CDR3 contains 12 residues. Germline CDR1 and CDR2: SNHLY and FYNNEI. J lost 8 bases, V lost 4 bases, and 2 bases had no gene match. The CDR3 sequence is CASSGLAHEQFF. Written as DNA, the CDR3 is TGTGCCAGCAGTGGACTAGCACATGAGCAGTTCTTC.

The chain combines TRBV9 with TRBJ1-6; no firm D call. The V end was cut by 0 bases, the J end by 9 bases, with 13 bases between. Germline V gene lookup returns CDR1 SGDLS and CDR2 YYNGEE. The CDR3 length is 15 residues. The DNA for the CDR3 is TGTGCCAGCAGCGTAGATCGGGGTGGGATTTCACCCCTCCACTTT. It yields the protein CASSVDRGGISPLHF.

In nucleotides, the CDR3 is TGTGCCAGTACGACAGGCGGGGGGGAGACCCAGTACTTC. Protein sequence: CASTTGGGETQYF. The chain joins TRBV27 to TRBJ2-5, with TRBD2 matching over 8 bases. The CDR3 length is 13 residues. Looked up from germline, CDR1 is MNHEY and CDR2 is SMNVEV (reference sequence). V lost 9 bases, J lost 5 bases, and 8 bases stayed unmatched.

The chain links TRBV5-4 to TRBJ1-1; 7 bases match TRBD1. Germline CDR1 and CDR2: SGHNT and YYREEE (reference sequence). V gave up 2 bases and J gave up 5 bases; unmatched junction bases: 6. The CDR3 sequence is 14 residues long. The CDR3 sequence is CASSLPGGLTEAFF. CDR3 bases: TGTGCCAGCAGCTTACCAGGGGGTTTGACTGAAGCTTTCTTT.

This chain uses TRBV4-2 with TRBJ2-7; 7 positions match TRBD2. Germline CDR1 is LGHNA and CDR2 is YNFKEQ. CDR3 size: 16 residues. V lost 0 bases to trimming and J lost 0 bases; unmatched junction nucleotides: 5. The CDR3 DNA sequence: TGTGCCAGCAGCCAAGATCCACTAGCGTCCTCCTACGAGCAGTACTTC. It specifies CASSQDPLASSYEQYF.

As concerns this clone: Different DNA sequences within this sample yield the same CDR3. The rearrangement joins TRBV9 to TRBJ2-2; no firm D call. Germline loops: CDR1 SGDLS, CDR2 YYNGEE. Trimming left V 0 bases short and J 4 bases short, with 4 bases between. The CDR3 sequence is 13 residues long. Written as DNA, the CDR3 is TGTGCCAGCAGCGTAGGGGGCACCGGGGAGCTGTTTTTT. This gives the protein CASSVGGTGELFF.